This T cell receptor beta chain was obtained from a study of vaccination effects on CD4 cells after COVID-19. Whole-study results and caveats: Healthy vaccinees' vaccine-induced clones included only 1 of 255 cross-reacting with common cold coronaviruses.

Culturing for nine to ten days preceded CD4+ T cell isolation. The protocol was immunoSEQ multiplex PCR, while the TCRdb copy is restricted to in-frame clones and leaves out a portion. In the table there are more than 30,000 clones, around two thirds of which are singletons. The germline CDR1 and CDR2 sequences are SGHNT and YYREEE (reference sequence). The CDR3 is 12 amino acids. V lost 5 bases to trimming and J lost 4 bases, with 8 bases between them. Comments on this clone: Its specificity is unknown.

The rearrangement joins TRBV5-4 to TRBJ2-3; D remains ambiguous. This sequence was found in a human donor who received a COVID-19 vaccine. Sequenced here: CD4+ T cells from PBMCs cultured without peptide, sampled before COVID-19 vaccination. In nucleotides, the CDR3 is TGTGCCAGCAGTTTCCCCCCAGATACGCAGTATTTT. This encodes CASSFPPDTQYF.